Sequencing of this T cell receptor (beta chain) was carried out in a study of shared clonotypes between healthy human individuals. The protocol was immunoSEQ multiplex PCR, while the TCRdb copy is restricted to in-frame clones and leaves out a portion. The sample lists about 2.4 million clones, approximately 93% occurring once. CDR1 is KGHSH, CDR2 LQKENI, per germline. J gave up 4 bases and V 3 bases, and 5 bases lay outside the gene matches. There are 15 residues in the CDR3. Study-wide points: Naive subsets generally exceeded memory subsets in estimated richness.

Memory CD4+ cells were the fraction left after CD45RA+ naive selection. This clone has just one count. Its antigen is not known. Other DNA sequences of this sample code for an identical CDR3. This TCR came from a man aged 18 to 30 in good health. Some clones in this sample may be carry-over from other donors' samples. The sample comprised naive CD4+ T cells from PBMCs. As to subset: CD45RA+ positively selected. This chain joins TRBV18 and TRBJ2-2; the match to TRBD1 covers 7 bases. The DNA of the CDR3 is TGTGCCAGCTCACCCCGGGACAGTGGCACCGGGGAGCTGTTTTTT. Amino acids: CASSPRDSGTGELFF.